This T cell receptor (beta chain) came from a study of blood T cell repertoires in COVID-19. Study at large: Spain, Italy and the United States supplied samples that represented acute and convalescent COVID-19.

Germline CDR1 and CDR2: SQVTM and ANQGSEA. V lost 4 bases and J 4 bases, leaving 10 bases between the germline ends. The CDR3 runs 12 residues. The repertoire was sequenced with immunoSEQ multiplex PCR; TCRdb's copy has only in-frame clones and lacks some. Here the sample spans almost 200,000 clones, 70% to 90% being singletons. Material for sequencing was PBMCs or T cells enriched from blood (not recorded which). This clonotype originated in a woman under 30 who had recovered from COVID-19. The chain carries TRBV29-1 and TRBJ1-1; no clear D. CDR3 DNA: TGCAGCGTTGGCATAGCGGTCACTGAAGCTTTCTTT. Translation: CSVGIAVTEAFF. The full variable domain, with the rest looked up from reference TRBV29-1 and TRBJ1-1, is SAVISQKPSRDICQRGTSLTIQCQVDSQVTMMFWYRQQPGQSLTLIATANQGSEATYESGFVIDKFPISRPNLTFSTLTVSNMSPEDSSIYLCSVGIAVTEAFFGQGTRLTVV.